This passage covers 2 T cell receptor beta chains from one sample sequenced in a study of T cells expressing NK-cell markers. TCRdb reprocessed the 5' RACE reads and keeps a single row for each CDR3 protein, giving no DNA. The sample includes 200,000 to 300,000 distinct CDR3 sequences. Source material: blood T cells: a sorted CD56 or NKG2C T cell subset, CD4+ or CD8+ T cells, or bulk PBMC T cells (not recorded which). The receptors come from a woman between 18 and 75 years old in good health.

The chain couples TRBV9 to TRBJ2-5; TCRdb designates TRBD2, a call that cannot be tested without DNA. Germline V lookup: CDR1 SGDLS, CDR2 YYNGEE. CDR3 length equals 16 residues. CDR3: CASSAGTSGAQETQYF.

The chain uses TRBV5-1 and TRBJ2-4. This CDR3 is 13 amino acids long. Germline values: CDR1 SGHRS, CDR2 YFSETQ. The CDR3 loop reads CASMGTTQNIQYF.